This paragraph reports one T cell receptor (beta chain). The sample is drawn from a study of blood T cell repertoires in COVID-19. In the study overall: COVID-19 samples from acute and convalescent phases originated in the United States, Italy and Spain. In each case, the material was cDNA or gDNA derived from T cells, B-cell-depleted T cells, or PBMCs.

In the original workflow: Amplification of reference gene primers provided the estimated nucleated cell counts. Produced via immunoSEQ multiplex PCR; TCRdb's table is partial and in-frame only. That table furnishes V, J and clone size, whereas the DNA furnished D and trimming. Of approximately 170,000 clones listed, approximately 85% are singletons. Patients in Seattle were enrolled during active infection, then followed longitudinally. This TCR was sampled from a woman of 80 years or more with COVID-19, enrolled during active disease. The sequenced sample was peripheral blood.

The CDR3 here is CASRFSLEETQYF. The CDR3 DNA sequence: TGCGCCAGCAGGTTCTCGTTGGAGGAGACCCAGTACTTC. V and J are TRBV5-1 and TRBJ2-5; no firm D call. This CDR3 has 13 residues. Trimming removed 5 bases from V and 5 bases from J, with 13 bases in between. Germline CDR1 SGHRS, CDR2 YFSETQ.